This T cell receptor beta chain appears in the sequencing data of a study of shared clonotypes between healthy human individuals. TCRdb's table, derived via immunoSEQ multiplex PCR, lists solely in-frame clones and lacks some. The sample includes approximately 2,000,000 clones, just under 95% seen only once; the top ten take over 1.5%. CD8 cells regarded as naive lacked CD45RO, were positively chosen for CCR7, and omitted terminally differentiated effector memory CD45RA+ cells. Caucasian adults residing in Nashville, Tennessee made up all the donors. Germline CDR1 is SGHAT and CDR2 is FQNNGV. The CDR3 covers 15 residues. V lost 2 bases and J lost 1, with 9 bases in between.

This rearrangement joins TRBV11-2 to TRBJ2-1, with D possibly being TRBD2 (5 bases). The clonotype originates from a man aged 18 to 30 in good health. Some clones in this sample may be carry-over from other donors' samples. The sample taken for sequencing was naive CD8+ T cells from PBMCs. The CDR3 spells CASSLFRESYNEQFF. Written as DNA, the CDR3 is TGTGCCAGCAGCTTATTCCGGGAATCCTACAATGAGCAGTTCTTC.